A selection of T cell receptor beta chains follows, all from one sample in a study of shared clonotypes between healthy human individuals. Data came from immunoSEQ multiplex PCR; TCRdb stores just in-frame clones and leaves some out. Among approximately 350,000 clones, around 96% were seen once, and the ten largest hold about 0.32%. Source material: memory CD8+ T cells sorted from blood. These receptor sequences come from a man aged 25 to 40 in good health. Each CDR3 is given with its conserved first and last residue. A D gene is named only where the DNA matches it firmly. Clone size appears in some rows only: once, few, many, or a class for an expanded clone.

>TRBD1|NA|TRBV5-1|TRBJ1-4
CASSLDGTGYEKLFF
TGCGCCAGCAGCTTGGACGGGACAGGGTACGAAAAACTGTTTTTT
>NA|NA|TRBV7-3|TRBJ2-3
CASSFSAGDTQYF
TGTGCCAGCAGTTTTAGCGCGGGGGATACGCAGTATTTT
>TRBD1|NA|TRBV11-2|TRBJ2-7
CASSLGTGVYEQYF
TGTGCCAGCAGTTTAGGTACAGGGGTCTACGAGCAGTACTTC
>NA|NA|TRBV5-1|TRBJ1-1
CASSLLAGNTEAFF
TGCGCCAGCAGCTTGTTGGCCGGGAACACTGAAGCTTTCTTT
>TRBD1|NA|TRBV5-4|TRBJ2-7
CASSPTGTYEQYF
TGTGCCAGCAGCCCGACAGGGACCTACGAGCAGTACTTC
>NA|NA|TRBV30|TRBJ2-7
CAWSVLATYEQYF
TGTGCCTGGAGTGTACTTGCTACCTACGAGCAGTACTTC
>NA|NA|TRBV6-1|TRBJ1-5
CASSEVKSNQPQHF
TGTGCCAGCAGTGAAGTTAAAAGCAATCAGCCCCAGCATTTT
>NA|NA|TRBV19|TRBJ2-6
CASSIDRELQTSSGANVLTF
TGTGCCAGTAGTATAGATAGGGAGTTACAGACGTCTTCTGGGGCCAACGTCCTGACTTTC
>NA|NA|TRBV7-9|TRBJ1-1
CASSLPQVGAEAFF
TGTGCCAGCAGCCTACCACAGGTCGGCGCTGAAGCTTTCTTT
>NA|NA|TRBV7-2|TRBJ2-3
CASSLGRSTDTQYF
TGTGCCAGCAGCTTAGGTCGGAGCACAGATACGCAGTATTTT
>NA|NA|TRBV28|TRBJ1-1
CASSWTQGNTEAFF
TGTGCCAGCAGTTGGACACAGGGCAACACTGAAGCTTTCTTT
>NA|NA|TRBV19|TRBJ1-5
CASSIWGEGNQPQHF
TGTGCCAGTAGTATTTGGGGGGAAGGCAATCAGCCCCAGCATTTT
>NA|NA|TRBV27|TRBJ2-2
CASTEKPGPYTGELFF
TGTGCCAGCACCGAAAAACCGGGACCGTACACCGGGGAGCTGTTTTTT
>TRBD1|NA|TRBV6-6|TRBJ1-5
CASSQRQGWQPQHF
TGTGCCAGCAGTCAAAGACAGGGTTGGCAGCCCCAGCATTTT
>NA|NA|TRBV11-1|TRBJ2-7
CASSLVPLARRGEQYF
TGTGCCAGCAGCTTAGTCCCCCTAGCCCGGCGGGGCGAGCAGTACTTC
>NA|NA|TRBV28|TRBJ2-7
CASSLYPGNSYEQYF
TGTGCCAGCAGTTTATACCCAGGGAACTCCTACGAGCAGTACTTC
>NA|NA|TRBV28|TRBJ2-3
CASSLFWGGGDTQYF
TGTGCCAGCAGTTTATTCTGGGGAGGTGGGGATACGCAGTATTTT
>NA|NA|TRBV7-2|TRBJ2-7
CASSTEGLPYEQYF
TGTGCCAGCAGCACAGAGGGACTGCCCTACGAGCAGTACTTC
>TRBD2|once|TRBV6-4|TRBJ2-1
CASSDGLAGVDEQFF
TGTGCCAGCAGTGACGGACTAGCGGGAGTGGATGAGCAGTTCTTC
>NA|NA|TRBV18|TRBJ2-5
CASSPGVAETQYF
TGTGCCAGCTCACCGGGCGTAGCAGAGACCCAGTACTTC
>NA|NA|TRBV30|TRBJ2-7
CAWSVVGLYEQYF
TGTGCCTGGAGTGTAGTTGGTCTTTACGAGCAGTACTTC
>NA|NA|TRBV19|TRBJ2-7
CASSRQGTYEQYF
TGTGCCAGTAGTCGGCAGGGAACCTACGAGCAGTACTTC
>TRBD2|NA|TRBV7-9|TRBJ2-1
CASSLGLAGSSYNEQFF
TGTGCCAGCAGCCTGGGACTAGCGGGGAGCTCCTACAATGAGCAGTTCTTC
>NA|NA|TRBV19|TRBJ1-5
CASSKDHIYQPQHF
TGTGCCAGTAGTAAGGACCATATTTATCAGCCCCAGCATTTT
>NA|NA|TRBV7-9|TRBJ1-4
CASSLWAAGEKLFF
TGTGCCAGCAGCTTGTGGGCTGCTGGAGAAAAACTGTTTTTT
>NA|NA|TRBV5-1|TRBJ2-2
CASSTSGGDTGELFF
TGCGCCAGCAGCACCTCCGGAGGGGACACCGGGGAGCTGTTTTTT
>NA|NA|TRBV2|TRBJ1-2
CASSEEVGGYTF
TGTGCCAGCAGTGAAGAGGTAGGAGGCTACACCTTC
>NA|NA|TRBV5-4|TRBJ1-2
CASSLGQKNSNGYTF
TGTGCCAGCAGCTTAGGACAGAAAAACTCCAATGGCTACACCTTC
>NA|NA|TRBV11-2|TRBJ2-7
CASSSWGGFNYEQYF
TGTGCCAGCAGCAGCTGGGGGGGCTTCAACTACGAGCAGTACTTC
>NA|NA|TRBV6-1|TRBJ2-7
CASSSLRGPVYEQYF
TGTGCCAGCAGTTCACTCCGGGGGCCCGTCTACGAGCAGTACTTC
>NA|NA|TRBV6-5|TRBJ1-2
CASSYTGNGYGYTF
TGTGCCAGCAGTTATACGGGGAACGGTTATGGCTACACCTTC
>NA|once|TRBV6-5|TRBJ2-1
CASSYDTYNEQFF
TGTGCCAGCAGTTACGACACCTACAATGAGCAGTTCTTC
>NA|NA|TRBV28|TRBJ1-1
CASRSMVGGMSEAFF
TGTGCCAGCAGGTCGATGGTTGGGGGTATGAGTGAAGCTTTCTTT
>NA|NA|TRBV9|TRBJ2-7
CASSVPHYEQYF
TGTGCCAGCAGCGTACCGCACTACGAGCAGTACTTC
>NA|NA|TRBV6-5|TRBJ2-6
CASSLRGRGANVLTF
TGTGCCAGCAGTCTCAGGGGCCGTGGGGCCAACGTCCTGACTTTC
>NA|NA|TRBV25-1|TRBJ1-2
CASSAGGRLKANYGYTF
TGTGCCAGCAGTGCTGGGGGTAGGTTAAAAGCTAACTATGGCTACACCTTC
>TRBD2|NA|TRBV28|TRBJ2-7
CASSLILAGGYEQYF
TGTGCCAGCAGTTTAATCCTAGCGGGAGGCTACGAGCAGTACTTC
>NA|NA|TRBV30|TRBJ1-1
CASPWRGQAFF
TGTGCCTCCCCGTGGAGGGGACAAGCTTTCTTT
>NA|NA|TRBV6-6|TRBJ2-5
CASSDRETQYF
TGTGCCAGCTCGGACAGAGAGACCCAGTACTTC
>TRBD2|NA|TRBV7-2|TRBJ2-2
CASSLSGRIGGELFF
TGTGCCAGCAGCCTTAGCGGGAGAATAGGGGGGGAGCTGTTTTTT
>TRBD2|NA|TRBV12-5|TRBJ2-1
CASGQRGNEQFF
TGTGCTAGTGGCCAGCGGGGCAATGAGCAGTTCTTC
>NA|NA|TRBV19|TRBJ2-6
CASSAKGLNVLTF
TGTGCCAGTAGTGCGAAAGGGCTTAACGTCCTGACTTTC